The next 25 T cell receptor beta chains were all read from a single sample in a study of shared clonotypes between healthy human individuals (dated by TCRdb to 2018 to 2020). The library was built by means of the immunoSEQ multiplex PCR assay. The source is immuneACCESS, and TCRdb retained only in-frame sequences with V and J called. Part of the clones is not carried over; for the studies checked, unresolved V genes explain less than half of this, and the remainder is unexplained. This sample comprises about 490,000 clones, around three quarters of them detected only once. Jointly, the top ten make up roughly 12% of the sample. Sequenced sample: PBMCs. These receptors all come from a woman aged 40 to 55 in good health. Some clones in this sample may be carry-over from other donors' samples.

The rearrangement joins TRBV6-5 to TRBJ2-5; 8 bases align to TRBD2. J lost 4 bases, V lost 4 bases, and 11 bases had no gene match. Germline CDR1 reads MNHEY; CDR2 reads SVGAGI. This CDR3 spans 16 amino acids. CDR3 in amino acids: CASSLGGRPLRETQYF. In DNA, the CDR3 is TGTGCCAGCAGTTTAGGCGGGAGGCCTCTTAGAGAGACCCAGTACTTC.

The CDR3 DNA reads TGTGCCAGCCGACATCTACAGACGAACACTGAAGCTTTCTTT. Its protein is CASRHLQTNTEAFF. V and J are TRBV28 and TRBJ1-1; D unresolved. Germline loops: CDR1 MDHEN, CDR2 SYDVKM. This CDR3 is 14 amino acids long. V dropped 8 bases and J dropped 1 base, with 14 bases sitting between them.

V and J are TRBV29-1 and TRBJ1-1, with no clear D. This CDR3 has 13 amino acids. Germline V CDR1 and CDR2: SQVTM, ANQGSEA. V was cut by 3 bases and J by 3 bases, with 11 bases left in between. CDR3 sequence reads: CSVEGLVYTEAFF. CDR3 nucleotides: TGCAGCGTTGAGGGTTTGGTTTACACTGAAGCTTTCTTT.

V and J are TRBV6-6 and TRBJ2-5; 8 positions agree with TRBD1. This CDR3 region has 16 residues. V was pared by 2 bases and J by 5 bases, with 10 bases of the junction left unmatched. In germline, CDR1 is MNHNY, CDR2 SVGAGI (reference sequence). The CDR3 DNA sequence: TGTGCCAGCAGTTACACCGGACAGGGCCTCACGGAGACCCAGTACTTC. Translating gives CASSYTGQGLTETQYF.

This clone was observed a single time. The rearrangement joins TRBV15 to TRBJ2-7; 10 positions match TRBD2. The CDR3 has 21 residues. V lost 5 bases, J lost 0 bases, and 22 bases stayed unmatched. CDR1 and CDR2 (germline): LNHNV, YYDKDF (reference sequence). CDR3 region: CATSRGPLTLTSGPPSYEQYF. CDR3 sequence (DNA): TGTGCCACCAGCCGCGGGCCGCTGACACTGACTAGCGGGCCGCCCTCCTACGAGCAGTACTTC.

In its sample, this clone was seen a few times. The chain recombines TRBV28 with TRBJ1-5; tentatively, D is TRBD1 (5 bases). Trimming took off 5 bases at V and 5 bases at J, with 13 bases between the two ends. Germline CDR1 MDHEN, CDR2 SYDVKM. The CDR3 runs to 14 residues. CDR3 sequence: CASSTRQGDQPQHF. In DNA form, the CDR3 reads TGTGCCAGCAGTACCCGGCAGGGAGATCAGCCCCAGCATTTT.

The V gene is TRBV5-1, the J gene TRBJ1-4; D perhaps matches TRBD1 (6 bases). CDR3 size: 14 residues. V lost 2 bases and J 8 bases, leaving 13 bases between the germline ends. CDR1 and CDR2 from the germline V gene are SGHRS and YFSETQ. CDR3 DNA: TGCGCCAGCAGCTTTGTGGGGGGCCAGGAAAAACTGTTTTTT. Protein: CASSFVGGQEKLFF.

This chain connects TRBV27 to TRBJ2-1, with 9 positions matching TRBD2. The junction had 14 bases not matched to a gene; V was cut back by 2 bases and J by 9 bases. This CDR3 has 17 residues. Germline CDR1 is MNHEY and CDR2 is SMNVEV (reference sequence). CDR3 sequence reads: CASSLKVTSGHWGEQFF. The CDR3 DNA follows: TGTGCCAGCAGTTTAAAGGTGACTAGCGGACATTGGGGTGAGCAGTTCTTC.

The chain carries TRBV28 and TRBJ2-7; D gene uncertain. Germline V gene lookup returns CDR1 MDHEN and CDR2 SYDVKM. The ends were cut back, 6 bases at V and 2 bases at J, with 17 bases in the middle. The CDR3 is made up of 15 amino acids. This CDR3 reads CASRTLGGLTYEQYF. CDR3 nucleotides: TGTGCCAGCAGGACCCTGGGCGGTCTGACCTACGAGCAGTACTTC.

The gene calls are TRBV2 and TRBJ1-5; TRBD1 matches 7 bases. Germline V gives CDR1 SNHLY, CDR2 FYNNEI. V was clipped by 4 bases and J by 6 bases; unmatched bases: 6. The CDR3 loop spans 14 amino acids. This chain's CDR3 is CASSGQGGSQPQHF. For the CDR3, the DNA is TGTGCCAGCAGTGGACAGGGCGGGAGTCAGCCCCAGCATTTT.

The chain carries TRBV4-1 and TRBJ2-1; D possibly corresponds to TRBD1 (6 bases). The CDR3 has 16 residues. Germline V gene lookup returns CDR1 MGHRA and CDR2 YSYEKL. Trimming stripped 2 bases from V and 1 base from J, with 12 bases between. This CDR3 reads CASSQIGTKSYNEQFF. CDR3 DNA sequence: TGCGCCAGCAGCCAAATAGGGACAAAGTCCTACAATGAGCAGTTCTTC.

The V and J genes are TRBV7-9 and TRBJ2-3; D is uncertain. The CDR3 contains 13 residues. Trimming removed 5 bases from V and 4 bases from J, with 10 bases in between. From germline, CDR1 is SEHNR and CDR2 FQNEAQ (reference sequence). Written as DNA, the CDR3 is TGTGCCAGCAGCCCCAGAGGCGCAGATACGCAGTATTTT. It yields the protein CASSPRGADTQYF.

The rearrangement links TRBV7-2 to TRBJ2-1; tentatively, D is TRBD1 (5 bases). CDR1 SGHTA and CDR2 FQGNSA come from the germline V gene. V dropped 4 bases and J dropped 12 bases, with 25 bases sitting between them. This CDR3 has 16 amino acids. The CDR3 region has the DNA TGTGCCAGCAGCTACCCGGCGAGACAGCATATCCATGGGCAGTTCTTC. It codes for CASSYPARQHIHGQFF.

The rearrangement links TRBV7-2 to TRBJ2-7; D is possibly TRBD1 or TRBD2 (6 bases each). V was clipped by 9 bases and J by 5 bases, with 17 bases between them. This CDR3 region has 13 residues. The germline CDR1 and CDR2 sequences are SGHTA and FQGNSA. The CDR3 sequence: CASSGARGDEQYF. CDR3 nucleotides: TGTGCCAGTTCGGGGGCTAGAGGCGACGAGCAGTACTTC.

As for this clone: This may be a read error: a much more frequent sequence differs by one nucleotide. The same CDR3 can be traced to other DNA sequences in this sample. The gene calls are TRBV10-1 and TRBJ2-7, with D possibly being TRBD2 (6 bases). CDR1 and CDR2 from the germline V gene are WNHNN and SYGVQD (reference sequence). The CDR3 is 17 residues long. The V gene lost 3 bases and the J gene lost 0 bases, with 18 bases spanning the gap. CDR3 DNA: TGCGCCAGCAGTGAAAAACTAGCTGGTACCAGCTCCTACGAGCAGTACTTC. This codes for CASSEKLAGTSSYEQYF.

The chain combines TRBV28 with TRBJ1-2; TRBD1 is a possible D gene (6 bases). The CDR3 spans 15 residues. V was trimmed by 6 bases and J by 3 bases, leaving 17 bases between them. Germline V gene lookup returns CDR1 MDHEN and CDR2 SYDVKM. CDR3 sequence: CASRLTTGPYYGYTF. The CDR3 region has the DNA TGTGCCAGCAGATTAACGACAGGACCTTACTATGGCTACACCTTC.

V usage is TRBV5-1 and J usage is TRBJ2-1; D may be TRBD2 (6 bases). Germline V gene data show CDR1 as SGHRS and CDR2 as YFSETQ. This CDR3 spans 14 amino acids. V dropped 5 bases and J dropped 6 bases, with 15 bases sitting between them. The CDR3 region is CASSLDVGGNEQFF. In DNA, the CDR3 is TGCGCCAGCAGTCTCGATGTGGGGGGCAATGAGCAGTTCTTC.

There are a few counts of this clone. V usage is TRBV11-3 and J usage is TRBJ2-7, with a weak D call TRBD1 (6 bases). The CDR3 has 12 amino acids. Germline values: CDR1 SGHNT, CDR2 YENEEA. Trimming cost V 4 bases and J 7 bases, with 11 bases left between them. CDR3: CASSSGTREQYF. The CDR3 bases are TGTGCCAGCAGCTCCGGGACAAGGGAGCAGTACTTC.

This clone was counted once. This chain uses TRBV19 with TRBJ2-3, with D hard to call. Germline assignment: CDR1 LNHDA and CDR2 SQIVND (reference sequence). This CDR3 region has 13 residues. Trimming removed 5 bases at V and 6 bases at J, with 12 bases between. CDR3 nucleotide sequence: TGTGCCAGTAGTTCCCTAAGTGGGGATACGCAGTATTTT. Encoded protein: CASSSLSGDTQYF.

The chain couples TRBV10-3 to TRBJ2-7; the D is unclear. Germline CDR1 reads ENHRY; CDR2 reads SYGVKD. The CDR3 has 11 amino acids. With 6 bases removed from V and 3 bases from J, the gap between germline ends came to 6 bases. The CDR3 coding sequence is TGTGCCATCAGGGAAGACTACGAGCAGTACTTC. Its protein product is CAIREDYEQYF.

This clone was recorded many times. The gene calls are TRBV6-6 and TRBJ2-1, with D possibly matching TRBD1 (5 bases). Trimming cost V 6 bases and J 4 bases, with 13 bases left between them. This CDR3 is built from 14 residues. Germline V gene sequence: CDR1 MNHNY, CDR2 SVGAGI (reference sequence). The CDR3 sequence: CASSRDSAYNEQFF. The CDR3 bases are TGTGCCAGCAGCCGCGACAGCGCTTACAATGAGCAGTTCTTC.

This chain uses TRBV19 with TRBJ2-3; TRBD2 matches 11 bases. This CDR3 contains 15 residues. The ends lost 8 bases at V and 2 bases at J; junction bases unmatched: 6. Per the germline V gene, CDR1 is LNHDA and CDR2 is SQIVND (reference sequence). The DNA for the CDR3 is TGTGCCAGTTCGATAGCGGGAGGGGACACAGATACGCAGTATTTT. Amino acid sequence: CASSIAGGDTDTQYF.

The chain uses TRBV27 and TRBJ2-7; D remains ambiguous. The germline gives CDR1 MNHEY, CDR2 SMNVEV (reference sequence). The CDR3 is 17 amino acids. The V and J ends lost 5 bases and 2 bases respectively, with 22 bases between them. The CDR3 sequence is CASSPGPFIIRTYEQYF. For the CDR3, the DNA is TGTGCCAGCAGTCCCGGACCTTTCATAATACGCACCTACGAGCAGTACTTC.

The chain joins TRBV28 to TRBJ1-5; D not certain. The CDR3 contains 15 residues. V lost 5 bases to trimming and J lost 0 bases, with 11 bases between them. Germline lookup yields CDR1 MDHEN and CDR2 SYDVKM. The CDR3 here is CASSPTEYSNQPQHF. CDR3 DNA sequence: TGTGCCAGCAGTCCGACGGAATATAGCAATCAGCCCCAGCATTTT. Combining the CDR3 with reference TRBV28 and TRBJ1-5 gives the whole variable domain DVKVTQSSRYLVKRTGEKVFLECVQDMDHENMFWYRQDPGLGLRLIYFSYDVKMKEKGDIPEGYSVSREKKERFSLILESASTNQTSMYLCASSPTEYSNQPQHFGDGTRLSIL.

The chain carries TRBV11-2 and TRBJ2-1, with D unclear. Germline V gene sequence: CDR1 SGHAT, CDR2 FQNNGV. The CDR3 has 14 residues. V was pared by 3 bases and J by 5 bases, with 11 bases between. For the CDR3, the DNA is TGTGCCAGCAGCTTTTCTGGACCCAACAATGAGCAGTTCTTC. This sequence encodes CASSFSGPNNEQFF.